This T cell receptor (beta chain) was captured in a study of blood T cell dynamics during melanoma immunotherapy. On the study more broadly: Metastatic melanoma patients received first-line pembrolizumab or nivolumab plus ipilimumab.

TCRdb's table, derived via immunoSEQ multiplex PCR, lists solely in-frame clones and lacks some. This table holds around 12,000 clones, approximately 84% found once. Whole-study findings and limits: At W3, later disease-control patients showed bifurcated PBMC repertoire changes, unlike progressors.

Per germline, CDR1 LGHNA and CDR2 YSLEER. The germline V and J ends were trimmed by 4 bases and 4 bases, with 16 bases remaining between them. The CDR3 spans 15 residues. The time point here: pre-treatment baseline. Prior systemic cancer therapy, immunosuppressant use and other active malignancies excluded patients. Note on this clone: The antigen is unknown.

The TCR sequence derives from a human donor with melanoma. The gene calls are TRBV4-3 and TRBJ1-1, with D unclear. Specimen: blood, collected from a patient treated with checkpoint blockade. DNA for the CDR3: TGCGCCAGCAGCCGGTCGGCAGGCGGTGTCACTGAAGCTTTCTTT. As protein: CASSRSAGGVTEAFF.